The T cell receptor beta chain under discussion was sequenced for a study of shared clonotypes between healthy human individuals. Notes on the study in general: What limited the represented genetic and exposure-history diversity was the small number of donors.

Replicate sorted-subset PCRs were loaded with 150 to 250 ng DNA, 31,000 or so T cell genomes. The protocol was immunoSEQ multiplex PCR, while the TCRdb copy is restricted to in-frame clones and leaves out a portion. The sample records about 2.1 million clones, 93% being singletons. V was clipped by 0 bases and J by 3 bases, with 9 bases between them. CDR1 and CDR2 (germline): GTSNPN, SVGIG (reference sequence). The length of the CDR3 is 13 residues. Only CD45RO-negative cells positively selected for CCR7 counted as naive CD8 cells, so terminally differentiated effector memory CD45RA+ cells were excluded. Details on this clone: Its specificity is unknown.

The chain has TRBV30 and TRBJ2-7; D unresolved. The sequence was obtained from a man younger than 35 in good health. Some clones in this sample may be carry-over from other donors' samples. The specimen sequenced was naive CD8+ T cells from PBMCs. The chain's CDR3 is CAWSVGRFYEQYF. DNA for the CDR3: TGTGCCTGGAGTGTCGGCCGGTTCTACGAGCAGTACTTC.